This TCR beta chain was found in a study of cytomegalovirus exposure and HLA in healthy donors. Here immunoSEQ multiplex PCR was the method, and the copy in TCRdb shows in-frame clones only, minus some. The table lists about 110,000 clones, around nine tenths of them singletons. The donors were in the roughly 130-subject validation cohort; that cohort was separate from the roughly 730-subject first cohort. Study-wide findings and caveats: Reported performance of the classifier showed diagnosis of cytomegalovirus status with high specificity and sensitivity. Among TCR sequences, most were rare, though some public TCRs appeared in many donors.

CDR1 is SEHNR and CDR2 is FQNEAQ in the germline V gene (reference sequence). Trimming removed 2 bases from V and 5 bases from J, with 22 bases in between. CDR3 size: 19 residues. Points on this clone: The antigen is undetermined.

V gene TRBV7-9 combines with J gene TRBJ2-6; weak D call: TRBD1 (5 bases). The sample consisted of PBMCs. This receptor was obtained from a woman younger than 30 in good health and CMV-seronegative. CDR3 bases: TGTGCCAGCAGCTTACTGAGGTCGACAGCCGTCGACTGGGCCAACGTCCTGACTTTC. The encoded protein is CASSLLRSTAVDWANVLTF. Together with reference TRBV7-9 and TRBJ2-6, the CDR3 gives the full variable domain: DTGVSQNPRHKITKRGQNVTFRCDPISEHNRLYWYRQTLGQGPEFLTYFQNEAQLEKSRLLSDRFSAERPKGSFSTLEIQRTEQGDSAMYLCASSLLRSTAVDWANVLTFGAGSRLTVL.